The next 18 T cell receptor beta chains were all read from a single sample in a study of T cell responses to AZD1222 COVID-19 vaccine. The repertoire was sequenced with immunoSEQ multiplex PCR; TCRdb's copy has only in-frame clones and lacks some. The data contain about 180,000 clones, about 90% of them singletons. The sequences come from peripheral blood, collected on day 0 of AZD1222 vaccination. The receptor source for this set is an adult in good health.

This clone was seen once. The CDR3 sequence is CASSLALRAPTAQYF. CDR3 bases: TGTGCCAGCAGCTTAGCTCTCCGGGCCCCGACGGCCCAGTACTTC. V and J are TRBV11-2 and TRBJ2-5; the D is unclear. This CDR3 has 15 amino acids. V dropped 1 base and J dropped 9 bases, with 18 bases sitting between them. Germline lookup yields CDR1 SGHAT and CDR2 FQNNGV.

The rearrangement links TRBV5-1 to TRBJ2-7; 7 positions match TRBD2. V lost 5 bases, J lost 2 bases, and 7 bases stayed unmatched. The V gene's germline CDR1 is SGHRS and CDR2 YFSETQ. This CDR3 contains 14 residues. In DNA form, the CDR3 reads TGCGCCAGCAGTCACCCTAGCGGAACCTACGAGCAGTACTTC. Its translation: CASSHPSGTYEQYF.

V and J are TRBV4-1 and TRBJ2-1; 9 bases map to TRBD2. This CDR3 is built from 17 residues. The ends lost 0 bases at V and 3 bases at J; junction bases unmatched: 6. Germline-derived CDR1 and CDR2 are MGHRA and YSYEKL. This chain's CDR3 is CASSQEGTSGFYNEQFF. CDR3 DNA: TGCGCCAGCAGCCAAGAGGGAACTAGCGGGTTCTACAATGAGCAGTTCTTC.

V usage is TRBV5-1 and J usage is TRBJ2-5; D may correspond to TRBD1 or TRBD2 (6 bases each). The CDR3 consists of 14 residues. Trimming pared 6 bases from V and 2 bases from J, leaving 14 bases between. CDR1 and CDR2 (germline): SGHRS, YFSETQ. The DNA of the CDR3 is TGCGCCAGCACCCGCCCGGGGGCACAAGAGACCCAGTACTTC. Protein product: CASTRPGAQETQYF.

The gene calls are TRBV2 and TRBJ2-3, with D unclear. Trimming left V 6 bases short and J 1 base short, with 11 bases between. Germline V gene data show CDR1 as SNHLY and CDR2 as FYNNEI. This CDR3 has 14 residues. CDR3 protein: CASRDSYGTDTQYF. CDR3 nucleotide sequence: TGTGCCAGCAGGGATAGCTACGGCACAGATACGCAGTATTTT.

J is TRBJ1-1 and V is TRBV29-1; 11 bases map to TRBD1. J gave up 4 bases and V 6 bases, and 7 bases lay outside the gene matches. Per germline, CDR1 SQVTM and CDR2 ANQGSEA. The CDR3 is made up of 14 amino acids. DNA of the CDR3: TGCAGCGTGAGTCCCGGGACAGGGGGCACTGAAGCTTTCTTT. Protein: CSVSPGTGGTEAFF.

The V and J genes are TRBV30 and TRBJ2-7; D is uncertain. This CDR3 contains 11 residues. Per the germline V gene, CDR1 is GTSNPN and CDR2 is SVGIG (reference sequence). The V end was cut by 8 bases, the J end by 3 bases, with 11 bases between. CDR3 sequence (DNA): TGTGCCGGTAGAGACGGCTACGAGCAGTACTTC. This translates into CAGRDGYEQYF.

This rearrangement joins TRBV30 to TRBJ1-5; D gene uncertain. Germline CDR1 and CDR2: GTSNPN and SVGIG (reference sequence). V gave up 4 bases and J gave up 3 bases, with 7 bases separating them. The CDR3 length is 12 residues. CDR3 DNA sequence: TGTGCCTGGAATCAGTTCAATCAGCCCCAGCATTTT. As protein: CAWNQFNQPQHF.

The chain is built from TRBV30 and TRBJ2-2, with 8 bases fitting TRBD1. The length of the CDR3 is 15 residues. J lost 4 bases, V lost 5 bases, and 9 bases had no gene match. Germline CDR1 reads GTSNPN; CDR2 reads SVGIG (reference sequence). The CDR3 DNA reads TGTGCCTGGGGTGCCTCGGACAGGGCCACCGGGGAGCTGTTTTTT. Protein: CAWGASDRATGELFF.

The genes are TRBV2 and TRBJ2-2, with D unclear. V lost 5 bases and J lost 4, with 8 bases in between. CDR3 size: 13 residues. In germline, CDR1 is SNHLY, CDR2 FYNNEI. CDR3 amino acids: CASSPSITGELFF. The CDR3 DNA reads TGTGCCAGCAGTCCCAGCATCACCGGGGAGCTGTTTTTT.

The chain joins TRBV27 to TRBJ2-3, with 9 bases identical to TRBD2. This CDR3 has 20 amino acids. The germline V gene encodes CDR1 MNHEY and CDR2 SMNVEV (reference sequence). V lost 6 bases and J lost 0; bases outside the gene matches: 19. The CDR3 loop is CASRDRGGFSSGTSTDTQYF. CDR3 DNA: TGTGCCAGCAGAGATCGAGGGGGGTTTTCTAGCGGGACGAGCACAGATACGCAGTATTTT.

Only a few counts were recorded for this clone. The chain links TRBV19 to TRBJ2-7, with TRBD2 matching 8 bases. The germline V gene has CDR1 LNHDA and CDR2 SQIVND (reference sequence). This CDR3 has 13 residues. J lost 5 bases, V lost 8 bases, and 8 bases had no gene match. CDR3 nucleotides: TGTGCCAGTCGAAATCTAGCGGGCCACGAGCAGTACTTC. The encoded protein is CASRNLAGHEQYF.

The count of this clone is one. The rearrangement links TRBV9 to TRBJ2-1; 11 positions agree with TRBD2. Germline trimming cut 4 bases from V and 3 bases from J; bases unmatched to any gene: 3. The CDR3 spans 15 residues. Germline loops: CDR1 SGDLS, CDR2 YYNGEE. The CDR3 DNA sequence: TGTGCCAGCAGCAAAACTAGCGGGAGCTACAATGAGCAGTTCTTC. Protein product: CASSKTSGSYNEQFF.

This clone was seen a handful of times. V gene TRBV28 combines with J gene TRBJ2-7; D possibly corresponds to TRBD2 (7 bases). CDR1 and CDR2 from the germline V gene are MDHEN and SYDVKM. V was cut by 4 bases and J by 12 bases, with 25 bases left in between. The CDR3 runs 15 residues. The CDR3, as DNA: TGTGCCAGCAGTTCACGAGCCCTCCAGGGGAGGGTAGGGTACTTC. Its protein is CASSSRALQGRVGYF. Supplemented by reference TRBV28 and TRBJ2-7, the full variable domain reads DVKVTQSSRYLVKRTGEKVFLECVQDMDHENMFWYRQDPGLGLRLIYFSYDVKMKEKGDIPEGYSVSREKKERFSLILESASTNQTSMYLCASSSRALQGRVGYFGPGTRLTVT.

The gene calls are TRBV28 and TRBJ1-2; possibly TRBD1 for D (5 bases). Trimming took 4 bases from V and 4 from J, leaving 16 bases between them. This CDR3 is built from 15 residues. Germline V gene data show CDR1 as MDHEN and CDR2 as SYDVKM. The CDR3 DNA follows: TGTGCCAGCAGTTCCCCAGGGACCGATAGCTATGGCTACACCTTC. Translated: CASSSPGTDSYGYTF.

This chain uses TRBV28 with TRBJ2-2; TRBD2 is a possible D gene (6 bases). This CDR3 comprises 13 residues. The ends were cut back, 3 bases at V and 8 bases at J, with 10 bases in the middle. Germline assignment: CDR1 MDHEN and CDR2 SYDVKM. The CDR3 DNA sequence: TGTGCCAGCAGTTTCGGGACTCCGGGGGAGCTGTTTTTT. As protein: CASSFGTPGELFF.

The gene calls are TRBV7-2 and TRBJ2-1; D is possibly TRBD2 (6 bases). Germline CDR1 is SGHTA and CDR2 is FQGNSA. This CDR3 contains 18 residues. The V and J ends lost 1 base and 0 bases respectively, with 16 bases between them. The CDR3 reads CASSLEYWRGSSYNEQFF. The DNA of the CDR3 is TGTGCCAGCAGCTTAGAATACTGGCGGGGAAGCTCCTACAATGAGCAGTTCTTC.

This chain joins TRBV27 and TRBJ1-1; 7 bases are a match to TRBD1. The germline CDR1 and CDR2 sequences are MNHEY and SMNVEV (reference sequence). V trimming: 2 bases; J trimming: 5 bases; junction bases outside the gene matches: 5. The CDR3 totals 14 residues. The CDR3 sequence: CASSLRPGGTEAFF. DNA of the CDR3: TGTGCCAGCAGTTTAAGGCCAGGGGGAACTGAAGCTTTCTTT.